These 2 T cell receptor beta chains came from one sample sequenced in a study of CD4 T cells in relation to SARS-CoV-2 and coronaviruses. The method was immunoSEQ multiplex PCR; TCRdb's version includes in-frame clones alone and lacks a portion of them. The profile shows about 38,000 clones, roughly 80% of them singletons. For these receptors, no antigen is known. Sample: memory CD4+ T cells from PBMCs, cultured in vitro. The receptor set was obtained from an adult with COVID-19.

The chain joins TRBV27 to TRBJ1-1; no clear D. Germline CDR1 reads MNHEY; CDR2 reads SMNVEV (reference sequence). Trimming removed 2 bases at V and 1 base at J, with 11 bases between. This CDR3 has 15 amino acids. The chain's CDR3 is CASSLKAGGNTEAFF. As DNA, the CDR3 is TGTGCCAGCAGTTTAAAGGCAGGTGGGAACACTGAAGCTTTCTTT.

The chain couples TRBV4-2 to TRBJ1-1, with D uncertain. The CDR3 is 13 residues long. V gave up 4 bases and J gave up 3 bases, with 9 bases separating them. CDR1 and CDR2 from the germline V gene are LGHNA and YNFKEQ. CDR3 sequence reads: CASSLGEYTEAFF. CDR3 DNA: TGTGCCAGCAGCCTAGGAGAGTACACTGAAGCTTTCTTT.